Reported below is one T cell receptor (beta chain). 60 Vbeta and 13 Jbeta primers were used in PCR. TCRdb's copy holds only in-frame clones and misses some; the assay was immunoSEQ multiplex PCR. The table lists 100,000 to 150,000 clones, around 76% of them singletons. This entry comes from a study of cytomegalovirus exposure and HLA in healthy donors. This TCR was recovered from a male donor in good health and CMV-seronegative. Sequenced material: PBMCs.

This CDR3 reads CASSFQGALGNTIYF. CDR3 DNA: TGTGCCAGCAGCTTTCAGGGGGCGCTTGGAAACACCATATATTTT. The rearrangement uses TRBV7-2 and TRBJ1-3, with 8 bases aligning to TRBD1. Germline CDR1 reads SGHTA; CDR2 reads FQGNSA. With V trimmed by 3 bases and J by 3 bases, 4 bases remained unmatched. The CDR3 spans 15 residues. The whole variable domain, filled in from reference TRBV7-2 and TRBJ1-3, reads GAGVSQSPSNKVTEKGKDVELRCDPISGHTALYWYRQSLGQGLEFLIYFQGNSAPDKSGLPSDRFSAERTGGSVSTLTIQRTQQEDSAVYLCASSFQGALGNTIYFGEGSWLTVV.